This T cell receptor (beta chain) stems from a study of blood T cell repertoires in COVID-19. From germline, CDR1 is ENHRY and CDR2 SYGVKD. After removal of 4 bases from V and 4 bases from J, the junction contained 8 bases not matched to a gene. The CDR3 totals 16 residues. TCRdb's table, derived via immunoSEQ multiplex PCR, lists solely in-frame clones and lacks some. The sample includes fewer than 250,000 clones, roughly four fifths of them seen just once. Material for sequencing was peripheral blood. This chain links TRBV10-3 with TRBJ2-3, with TRBD2 identical over 10 bases. The sequence derives from a woman aged 70 to 79 with acute or convalescent COVID-19. DNA of the CDR3: TGTGCCATCAGTGGCGTTAGCGGGGGGTTATCAGATACGCAGTATTTT. Protein product: CAISGVSGGLSDTQYF.